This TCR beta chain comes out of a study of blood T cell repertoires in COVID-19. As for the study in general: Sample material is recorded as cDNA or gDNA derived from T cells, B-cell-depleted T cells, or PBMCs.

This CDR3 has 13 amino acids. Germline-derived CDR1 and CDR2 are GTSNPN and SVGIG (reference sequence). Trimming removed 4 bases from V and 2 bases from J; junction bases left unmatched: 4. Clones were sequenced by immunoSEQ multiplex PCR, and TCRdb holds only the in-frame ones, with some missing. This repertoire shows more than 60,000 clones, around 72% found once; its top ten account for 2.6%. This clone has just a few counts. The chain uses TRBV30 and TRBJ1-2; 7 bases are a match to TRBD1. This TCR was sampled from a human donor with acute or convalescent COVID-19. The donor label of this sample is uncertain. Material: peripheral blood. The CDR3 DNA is TGTGCCTGGAAGGCAGGGGGAAACTATGGCTACACCTTC. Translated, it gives CAWKAGGNYGYTF.